These 28 T cell receptor beta chains were all obtained from the same sample, sequenced in a study of T cell repertoires in cytomegalovirus infection. Via MiXCR, TCRdb re-called the reads, giving one row per CDR3 protein. The repertoire consists of around 740,000 distinct CDR3 sequences, with 35% to 45% occurring once and the leading ten covering around 3%. Specimen: PBMCs. Receptors originate from a human donor in good health (CMV status not recorded). Some clones in this sample may be carry-over from other donors' samples.

This clonotype has just a few counts. The chain links TRBV14 to TRBJ1-2; a weak D match, TRBD1 (5 bases). The CDR3 length is 15 residues. CDR1 is SGHDN and CDR2 is FVKESK in the germline V gene. With 1 base removed from V and 5 bases from J, the gap between germline ends came to 14 bases. The CDR3: CASSQAERGIYGYTF. The CDR3 DNA sequence: TGTGCCAGCAGCCAAGCGGAGCGGGGGATTTATGGCTACACCTTC. The full variable domain, with the rest looked up from reference TRBV14 and TRBJ1-2, is EAGVTQFPSHSVIEKGQTVTLRCDPISGHDNLYWYRRVMGKEIKFLLHFVKESKQDESGMPNNRFLAERTGGTYSTLKVQPAELEDSGVYFCASSQAERGIYGYTFGSGTRLTVV.

With regard to this clonotype: A much bigger clone sits one base away, suggesting this may be a read error. This sequence joins TRBV7-2 and TRBJ1-5; D gene unclear. The length of the CDR3 is 16 residues. The germline CDR1 and CDR2 sequences are SGHTA and FQGNSA. CDR3 sequence (DNA): TGTGCCAGCAGCCGGGTTGGTGGGAGTAGCAATCAGCCCCAGCTTTTT. This translates into CASSRVGGSSNQPQLF.

A note on this clonotype: The germline gene is not matched at one end of the junction; a read error may be the cause. The chain has TRBV19 and TRBJ1-4, with 10 bases aligning to TRBD1. The CDR3 covers 15 residues. The germline V gene has CDR1 LNHDA and CDR2 SQIVND (reference sequence). In DNA, the CDR3 is TGTGACAGTAGTTCGCCGGGACAGGGGAATGAAAAACTGTTTTTT. Encoded protein: CDSSSPGQGNEKLFF. The full variable domain, in which reference TRBV19 and TRBJ1-4 provide the parts outside the CDR3, is DGGITQSPKYLFRKEGQNVTLSCEQNLNHDAMYWYRQDPGQGLRLIYYSQIVNDFQKGDIAEGYSVSREKKESFPLTVTSAQKNPTAFYLCDSSSPGQGNEKLFFGSGTQLSVL.

Details on this clonotype: This CDR3 is missing its conserved last phenylalanine or tryptophan, likely due to a read error. The chain carries TRBV15 and TRBJ2-1; 9 bases are a match to TRBD1. This CDR3 is 17 amino acids long. V was pared by 3 bases and J by 6 bases, with 12 bases of the junction left unmatched. Germline CDR1 LNHNV, CDR2 YYDKDF (reference sequence). Here the CDR3 reads CATSSEPGTGQSNEQFL. CDR3 coding DNA: TGTGCCACCAGCAGTGAACCCGGGACAGGGCAGTCCAATGAGCAGTTCTTA.

The chain employs TRBV9 and TRBJ1-5; D perhaps matches TRBD1 (6 bases). Looked up from germline, CDR1 is SGDLS and CDR2 is YYNGEE. The CDR3 runs to 14 residues. The ends were cut back, 7 bases at V and 4 bases at J, with 15 bases in the middle. CDR3 nucleotide sequence: TGTGCCAGCGGGTCCGGGACACAGAATCAGCCCCAGCATTTT. Amino acid sequence: CASGSGTQNQPQHF.

The chain employs TRBV29-1 and TRBJ2-7, with D perhaps given as TRBD1 or TRBD2 (5 bases each). The V gene's germline CDR1 is SQVTM and CDR2 ANQGSEA. This CDR3 has 14 residues. The ends were cut back, 3 bases at V and 4 bases at J, with 16 bases in the middle. The CDR3 here is CSVEDGTTNYEQYF. The CDR3 DNA sequence: TGCAGCGTTGAGGATGGGACCACAAATTACGAGCAGTACTTC.

The J gene is TRBJ2-1, the V gene TRBV7-3, with 8 nucleotides matching TRBD2. CDR3 length: 13 amino acids. CDR1 is SGHTA and CDR2 is FQGTGA in the germline V gene. V gave up 8 bases and J gave up 6 bases; unmatched junction bases: 6. The CDR3 spells CASLAGQVNEQFF. CDR3 sequence (DNA): TGTGCCAGCTTAGCGGGACAAGTCAATGAGCAGTTCTTC.

This clonotype occurred a few times. The rearrangement joins TRBV7-9 to TRBJ2-7, with D unclear. The CDR3 has 15 residues. Germline V lookup: CDR1 SEHNR, CDR2 FQNEAQ (reference sequence). The V end was cut by 4 bases, the J end by 1 base, with 14 bases between. CDR3 DNA: TGTGCCAGCAGCTCCCAGTCGCCCGATTCCTACGAGCAGTACTTC. Protein sequence: CASSSQSPDSYEQYF. Looking up the rest from reference TRBV7-9 and TRBJ2-7 gives the full variable domain: DTGVSQNPRHKITKRGQNVTFRCDPISEHNRLYWYRQTLGQGPEFLTYFQNEAQLEKSRLLSDRFSAERPKGSFSTLEIQRTEQGDSAMYLCASSSQSPDSYEQYFGPGTRLTVT.

V gene TRBV6-5 combines with J gene TRBJ1-5, with 8 bases that match TRBD1. The CDR3 has 14 amino acids. The ends lost 8 bases at V and 8 bases at J; junction bases unmatched: 11. Germline-derived CDR1 and CDR2 are MNHEY and SVGAGI. The CDR3 DNA reads TGTGCCAGCGGTTCGACAGGGGACAAGAAGCCCCAGCATTTT. This translates into CASGSTGDKKPQHF.

On this clonotype itself: Here the CDR3 omits its conserved ending phenylalanine or tryptophan, so a read error is the likely source. This chain uses TRBV4-1 with TRBJ1-1; D ambiguous. V lost 0 bases and J lost 4, with 9 bases in between. This CDR3 has 14 amino acids. Germline V gene lookup returns CDR1 MGHRA and CDR2 YSYEKL. CDR3 amino acids: CASSQEGWGTEAFL. The CDR3 coding sequence is TGCGCCAGCAGCCAAGAAGGATGGGGCACTGAAGCTTTCTTG.

This clonotype was recorded a few times. V is TRBV20-1 and J is TRBJ2-7, with D unresolved. V dropped 6 bases and J dropped 0 bases, with 15 bases sitting between them. CDR3 length equals 14 residues. CDR1 is DFQATT and CDR2 is SNEGSKA in the germline V gene (reference sequence). CDR3 sequence (DNA): TGCAGTGCCCCATCGTCGGTAAGCTCCTACGAGCAGTACTTC. Translated, it gives CSAPSSVSSYEQYF.

The chain combines TRBV3-1 with TRBJ2-4; 7 bases agree with TRBD1. After removal of 2 bases from V and 8 bases from J, the junction contained 6 bases not matched to a gene. Per germline, CDR1 LGHDT and CDR2 YNNKEL (reference sequence). The CDR3 covers 14 residues. CDR3 nucleotide sequence: TGTGCCAGCAGCCAACCTGGGCAGGGGGACATTCAGTACTTC. Amino acids: CASSQPGQGDIQYF. The full variable domain, its missing parts supplied by reference TRBV3-1 and TRBJ2-4, is DTAVSQTPKYLVTQMGNDKSIKCEQNLGHDTMYWYKQDSKKFLKIMFSYNNKELIINETVPNRFSPKSPDKAHLNLHINSLELGDSAVYFCASSQPGQGDIQYFGAGTRLSVL.

There are a few counts of this clonotype. V usage is TRBV6-5 and J usage is TRBJ2-7; D call uncertain. The CDR3 has 16 residues. V lost 0 bases to trimming and J lost 4 bases, with 16 bases between them. Per germline, CDR1 MNHEY and CDR2 SVGAGI. CDR3 sequence (DNA): TGTGCCAGCAGTTACTCGACGGGTGTATCCAGTTACGAGCAGTACTTC. This codes for CASSYSTGVSSYEQYF.

Only a few counts were recorded for this clonotype. The chain combines TRBV20-1 with TRBJ2-3; 8 bases are shared with TRBD2. CDR1 DFQATT and CDR2 SNEGSKA come from the germline V gene (reference sequence). V shed 5 bases and J 5 bases; nucleotides not matched to a gene: 12. There are 15 residues in the CDR3. The CDR3 coding sequence is TGCAGTGCTGCTCCTACTAGCGGCGGAGGAGATACGCAGTATTTT. Encoded protein: CSAAPTSGGGDTQYF.

A few counts support this clonotype. The chain links TRBV15 to TRBJ1-2, with D uncertain. The germline CDR1 and CDR2 sequences are LNHNV and YYDKDF (reference sequence). There are 13 residues in the CDR3. Trimming took off 2 bases at V and 5 bases at J, with 9 bases between the two ends. As DNA, the CDR3 is TGTGCCACCAGCAGATCGCCAGAATATGGCTACACCTTC. Translating it yields CATSRSPEYGYTF.

The sample holds many counts of this clonotype. This chain links TRBV7-2 with TRBJ1-2; D ambiguous. Trimming left V 5 bases short and J 3 bases short, with 10 bases between. Looked up from germline, CDR1 is SGHTA and CDR2 is FQGNSA. The length of the CDR3 is 13 residues. The chain's CDR3 is CASSLYMDYGYTF. The DNA of the CDR3 is TGTGCCAGCAGCCTCTACATGGACTATGGCTACACCTTC.

This clonotype has only a few counts. This sequence joins TRBV25-1 and TRBJ1-1, with a tentative D call TRBD1 (6 bases). The V and J ends lost 5 bases and 3 bases respectively, with 7 bases between them. The germline gives CDR1 MGHDK, CDR2 SYGVNS. This CDR3 is 12 amino acids long. CDR3 region: CASSRQDTEAFF. CDR3 DNA: TGTGCCAGCAGTAGACAGGACACTGAAGCTTTCTTT.

This rearrangement joins TRBV19 to TRBJ1-5; D remains ambiguous. The V end lost 7 bases, the J end lost 9 bases, and 16 bases lay between the germline ends. Germline V lookup: CDR1 LNHDA, CDR2 SQIVND (reference sequence). There are 13 residues in the CDR3. CDR3 loop: CASKDFNSGPQHF. The CDR3 bases are TGTGCCAGTAAAGACTTCAACTCGGGGCCCCAGCATTTT.

As to this clonotype: The junction does not match germline at one end; this may be a read error. The chain is built from TRBV3-1 and TRBJ1-1; D not resolved. CDR1 is LGHDT, CDR2 YNNKEL, per germline (reference sequence). CDR3 length equals 13 residues. CDR3 DNA: TGTGCCAGAAGCCCGGTAGTGAACACTGAAGCTTTCTTT. Encoded protein: CARSPVVNTEAFF.

This clonotype occurred a few times. The chain carries TRBV7-2 and TRBJ2-1; 7 bases match TRBD2. Germline lookup yields CDR1 SGHTA and CDR2 FQGNSA. The CDR3 has 16 amino acids. J gave up 6 bases and V 5 bases, and 13 bases lay outside the gene matches. In DNA form, the CDR3 reads TGTGCCAGCAGCCCAGAAAGCGGCGGGAGAGGCAATGAGCAGTTCTTC. It encodes CASSPESGGRGNEQFF.

Ten or more counts support this clonotype. The chain combines TRBV7-8 with TRBJ2-1, with D unresolved. The CDR3 covers 11 residues. V lost 1 base to trimming and J lost 12 bases, with 7 bases between them. The germline V gene has CDR1 SGHVS and CDR2 FQNEAQ. The CDR3 is CASSLDYGQFF. The CDR3 coding sequence is TGTGCCAGCAGCTTAGACTATGGGCAGTTCTTC. Based on the CDR3 plus reference TRBV7-8 and TRBJ2-1, the full variable domain is GAGVSQSPRYKVAKRGQDVALRCDPISGHVSLFWYQQALGQGPEFLTYFQNEAQLDKSGLPSDRFFAERPEGSVSTLKIQRTQQEDSAVYLCASSLDYGQFFGPGTRLTVL.

V is TRBV11-2 and J is TRBJ1-2; 11 bases line up with TRBD1. The germline gives CDR1 SGHAT, CDR2 FQNNGV. Unmatched junction bases numbered 13, after V lost 5 bases and J lost 8 bases. The CDR3 runs 16 residues. The CDR3, as DNA: TGTGCCAGCAGCCCCATAGCCCGGGACAGGGGGTCCGGCTACACCTTC. It yields the protein CASSPIARDRGSGYTF.

This clonotype was recorded only once. The chain is built from TRBV19 and TRBJ2-7; 10 bases map to TRBD1. V lost 10 bases to trimming and J lost 3 bases; unmatched junction nucleotides: 6. The CDR3 is made up of 13 amino acids. Germline CDR1 LNHDA, CDR2 SQIVND (reference sequence). The CDR3 region is CATRDRGSYEQYF. The CDR3 bases are TGTGCCACCAGGGACAGGGGAAGCTACGAGCAGTACTTC.

This rearrangement joins TRBV28 to TRBJ1-2; TRBD1 is a possible D gene (5 bases). This CDR3 is built from 12 residues. The germline V gene has CDR1 MDHEN and CDR2 SYDVKM. The V and J ends lost 6 bases and 4 bases respectively, with 9 bases between them. The CDR3 region is CASSRVTYGYTF. The CDR3, as DNA: TGTGCCAGCAGCAGGGTGACCTATGGCTACACCTTC.

The V call is TRBV4-2, the J call TRBJ2-7; D gene uncertain. V lost 0 bases, J lost 0 bases, and 9 bases lay in between. From germline, CDR1 is LGHNA and CDR2 YNFKEQ. CDR3 length: 15 residues. CDR3 bases: TGTGCCAGCAGCCAAGATCACCCAAGCTCCTACGAGCAGTACTTC. Its protein product is CASSQDHPSSYEQYF.

This clonotype was detected a few times. The V and J genes are TRBV6-1 and TRBJ2-4, with D perhaps matching TRBD2 (5 bases). Germline lookup yields CDR1 MNHNS and CDR2 SASEGT. The CDR3 totals 17 residues. The germline V and J ends were trimmed by 0 bases and 12 bases, with 24 bases remaining between them. For the CDR3, the DNA is TGTGCCAGCAGTGAAGCTGGGAGAGGTTTGGGGAAGGTCGATCAGTACTTC. Protein: CASSEAGRGLGKVDQYF.

At least ten counts were recorded for this clonotype. The chain recombines TRBV7-2 with TRBJ1-6, with 12 bases identical to TRBD1. Trimming removed 4 bases from V and 10 bases from J; junction bases left unmatched: 5. Germline assignment: CDR1 SGHTA and CDR2 FQGNSA. The CDR3 extends over 15 amino acids. The CDR3 nucleotides read TGTGCCAGCAGCTCGGGACAGGGGGCTTGGTCACCCCTCCACTTT. Its protein product is CASSSGQGAWSPLHF.

This sequence joins TRBV12-3 or TRBV12-4 and TRBJ1-5; the D is unclear. V was clipped by 8 bases and J by 4 bases, with 12 bases between them. The CDR3 is 13 amino acids. As DNA, the CDR3 is TGTGCCAGCGGCCTGAGCAGTAATCAGCCCCAGCATTTT. Protein: CASGLSSNQPQHF.